Reported below is one T cell receptor beta chain. Its recognized antigen is unknown. Qualities for individual bases were not recorded, and no much larger clone is one base off. The CDR3 regions of human TCRbeta chains were subjected to immunosequencing. Under the source paper's analysis protocol: Repertoire TCRs were checked for matches against a reference library of SARS-CoV-2-specific TCRs that had been generated using the MIRA antigen-specificity platform. Breadth meant the fraction of unique TCRs that were SARS-CoV-2-associated, whereas depth meant the fraction of total T cells that were SARS-CoV-2-associated. Each spike-specific TCR was assigned to its reactive spike region and to a CD4 or CD8 class using the MIRA data. Log10-transformed breadth and depth values were compared by one-way ANOVA with Sidak's multiple comparisons tests. This is the immuneACCESS table as TCRdb keeps it, with only in-frame sequences that have V and J called. A part of the clones is gone; compared with another copy, unresolved V genes explain less than half, and the rest is unexplained. V, J and clone size are those of that table, while D and trimming were read from the DNA. In all, the sample holds around 110,000 clones, and roughly 87% of those were seen once. Clones ranked in the top ten supply 4.8% of the sample.

The sample comes from a study of T cell responses to AZD1222 COVID-19 vaccine (dated by TCRdb to about 2021). Turning to the overall study: TCR sequencing was performed for roughly 240 trial participants, of whom about 200 were given two doses of AZD1222 and around 25 were given two doses of MenACWY control vaccine. Trial participants were enrolled into age subgroups of 18-55, 56-69 and 70-plus years, which contained about 160, 30 and 59 TCR-sequenced participants, respectively.

The time point label on this specimen signifies: about 28 days (+/-7) after the second vaccine dose. AZD1222 recipients with second doses at about 4 weeks or about 12 weeks were pooled, because spike-specific TCR depth and breadth did not differ between schedules. Vaccinee samples were obtained from the UK trials COV001 and COV002, which included a single-blind randomized controlled phase 2/3 trial of AZD1222 (ChAdOx1 nCoV-19) in healthy adults. Trial participant PBMC samples were collected at day 0 and day 28 after the second dose for TCRbeta chain sequencing. Beyond this particular receptor, the publication reports: Reportedly, close to half of the unique spike-specific TCRs recognized epitopes lying outside the regions that are mutated in the B.1.351 and B.1.1.7 variants. Participants were mostly white British and included more females than males, and it was suggested by the authors that clonal diversity may have been underestimated. After two AZD1222 doses, both the breadth and the depth of spike-specific TCRs were significantly higher than at day 0 and than in MenACWY recipients. In the small 56-69-year group, the increase in depth fell short of significance, most likely because of low power. Because no day 14 peak-response samples were available, the repertoires could be characterized only after the peak T cell response. Conclusions about previously exposed vaccinees are limited, since just six AZD1222 recipients were seropositive for SARS-CoV-2 at baseline. Vaccine-associated CD4 TCRs spanned the whole spike protein, with dominant responses in regions 160-218 and 743-854.

V lost 5 bases and J lost 7 bases, and the count of bases not matched to a germline gene is 11. According to the germline V gene, CDR1 reads SGHRS and CDR2 reads YFSETQ. Reading from cysteine to phenylalanine, the CDR3 counts 15 amino acids. Kept here is only the CDR3 DNA, which spans 45 bases and is read in frame from base 1. The receptor was isolated from an adult who received the AZD1222 COVID-19 vaccine. This material consisted of peripheral blood, taken 28 days after the second AZD1222 dose. The sequence is built from TRBV5-1 and TRBJ2-2, with TRBD1 identical over 7 junction bases. The base sequence is TGCGCCAGCAGTCCGACAGGGACCTACGGCGGGGAGCTGTTTTTT. It codes for CASSPTGTYGGELFF. The CDR3 plus the reference TRBV5-1 and TRBJ2-2 genes for the other parts give the full variable domain: KAGVTQTPRYLIKTRGQQVTLSCSPISGHRSVSWYQQTPGQGLQFLFEYFSETQRNKGNFPGRFSGRQFSNSRSEMNVSTLELGDSALYLCASSPTGTYGGELFFGEGSRLTVL.